The 26 T cell receptor beta chains below were found in one sample sequenced in a study of blood T cells in healthy people across ages. A second PCR, run for about 7 to 11 cycles, used a sample-barcoded 5' primer plus a J-beta primer mix. TCRdb re-derived calls from the 5' RACE reads in MiXCR, one entry per CDR3 protein. The profile covers approximately 1.5 million distinct CDR3 sequences, with 34% appearing a single time and 11% taken by the ten largest. What was sequenced was blood. The receptors derive from a woman aged 25 to 39 in good health.

In its sample, this clonotype was seen once. This may be a read error, as it is one base from a much larger clone. The V and J genes are TRBV20-1 and TRBJ2-1, with D tentatively TRBD2 (6 bases). From germline, CDR1 is DFQATT and CDR2 SNEGSKA (reference sequence). CDR3 size: 13 residues. CDR3 DNA: TGCAGTGCCGCGGGGCCTTCCTACATTGAGCAGTTCTTC. This codes for CSAAGPSYIEQFF.

V and J are TRBV9 and TRBJ2-2; possible D gene TRBD1, 5 bases. Looked up from germline, CDR1 is SGDLS and CDR2 is YYNGEE. This CDR3 has 15 amino acids. The V end lost 0 bases, the J end lost 3 bases, and 9 bases lay between the germline ends. CDR3 region: CASSVATGHTGELFF. The DNA for the CDR3 is TGTGCCAGCAGCGTAGCTACAGGACACACCGGGGAGCTGTTTTTT.

The chain recombines TRBV2 with TRBJ2-5, with 7 positions matching TRBD2. The better agreement between TRBJ2-7 and the DNA end casts doubt on the J call. Germline CDR1 reads SNHLY; CDR2 reads FYNNEI. The CDR3 loop spans 13 amino acids. The DNA of the CDR3 is TGTGCCAGCAGGGGGGGGTTTCCCAACGAGCAGTACTTC. It specifies CASRGGFPNEQYF.

The V and J genes are TRBV2 and TRBJ2-4; D perhaps matches TRBD1 (6 bases). The J call may be wrong; the DNA end is better matched by TRBJ2-7. Germline-derived CDR1 and CDR2 are SNHLY and FYNNEI. CDR3 size: 14 residues. CDR3 sequence: CASSEATGTYEQYF. CDR3 in DNA: TGTGCCAGCAGTGAAGCGACAGGAACCTACGAGCAGTACTTC.

The rearrangement links TRBV5-1 to TRBJ2-1, with D unresolved. This CDR3 spans 14 amino acids. Germline V CDR1 and CDR2: SGHRS, YFSETQ. Deletions cut 6 bases from V and 3 bases from J, with 13 bases between. CDR3 amino acids: CASNGELNYNEQFF. In DNA, the CDR3 is TGCGCCAGCAATGGGGAACTCAACTACAATGAGCAGTTCTTC.

This clonotype turned up a few times. The chain joins TRBV6-1 to TRBJ2-1, with a possible D match to TRBD2 (6 bases). V shed 4 bases and J shed 6 bases, with 7 bases lying between them. Germline CDR1 reads MNHNS; CDR2 reads SASEGT. The CDR3 consists of 12 residues. CDR3 bases: TGTGCCAGCAGTGTTAGCGGCAATGAGCAGTTCTTC. Its protein product is CASSVSGNEQFF.

Notes on this clonotype: A much larger clone differs from this one at a single base, so this may be a read error. The gene calls are TRBV4-1 and TRBJ2-3, with 9 bases that match TRBD1. The trim removed 0 bases at V and 10 bases at J, leaving 14 bases unmatched. The CDR3 consists of 17 residues. The germline CDR1 and CDR2 sequences are MGHRA and YSYEKL. The chain's CDR3 is CASSQDRDRDFWLPQYF. For the CDR3, the DNA is TGCGCCAGCAGCCAAGATCGGGACAGGGACTTCTGGCTGCCGCAGTATTTT.

The sample holds a few counts of this clonotype. The chain joins TRBV4-2 to TRBJ2-7, with 9 bases fitting TRBD1. With V trimmed by 4 bases and J by 3 bases, 10 bases remained unmatched. CDR3 size: 16 residues. Germline CDR1 is LGHNA and CDR2 is YNFKEQ. The CDR3 is CASSRTGTGMFYEQYF. DNA of the CDR3: TGTGCCAGCAGCCGAACCGGGACAGGGATGTTCTACGAGCAGTACTTC.

This clonotype was counted at least ten times. The chain couples TRBV3-1 to TRBJ2-1; D is undetermined. Germline V gene sequence: CDR1 LGHDT, CDR2 YNNKEL (reference sequence). V lost 3 bases and J 4 bases, leaving 7 bases between the germline ends. CDR3 length equals 13 residues. As DNA, the CDR3 is TGTGCCAGCAGCCAGGGTCCGTACAATGAGCAGTTCTTC. It codes for CASSQGPYNEQFF.

This clonotype was seen at least ten times. The chain links TRBV29-1 to TRBJ2-1; unclear D gene. V lost 6 bases, J lost 6 bases, and 12 bases lay in between. Germline V gene lookup returns CDR1 SQVTM and CDR2 ANQGSEA. This CDR3 spans 12 amino acids. This chain's CDR3 is CSVGTVSNEQFF. DNA for the CDR3: TGCAGCGTGGGTACAGTTTCCAATGAGCAGTTCTTC.

The CDR3 reads CASSVDWGSTDTQYF. In DNA form, the CDR3 reads TGTGCCAGTAGTGTCGACTGGGGTAGCACAGATACGCAGTATTTT. The V gene is TRBV19, the J gene TRBJ2-3; no clear D gene. This CDR3 is built from 15 residues. CDR1 and CDR2 from the germline V gene are LNHDA and SQIVND (reference sequence). Deletions cut 5 bases from V and 0 bases from J, with 12 bases between.

Comment on this clonotype: It may be a read error: a sequence one base away is much more abundant. The chain employs TRBV20-1 and TRBJ2-5; 10 bases agree with TRBD2. TRBJ2-7 matches the DNA end more closely, so the J call is doubtful. This CDR3 has 16 amino acids. Germline values: CDR1 DFQATT, CDR2 SNEGSKA (reference sequence). The CDR3 DNA follows: TGCAGTACTAGCCCTAGCGGGGGAACCAAATCCTACGAGCAGTACTTC. It yields the protein CSTSPSGGTKSYEQYF.

This clonotype was observed a handful of times. The genes are TRBV7-3 and TRBJ2-5; 8 bases fit TRBD1. V lost 4 bases, J lost 5 bases, and 9 bases stayed unmatched. Germline values: CDR1 SGHTA, CDR2 FQGTGA. This CDR3 region has 15 residues. CDR3 region: CASSSGQGRRETQYF. The DNA for the CDR3 is TGTGCCAGCAGCTCCGGACAGGGAAGGCGCGAGACCCAGTACTTC.

In its sample, this clonotype was seen once. One end of the junction varies from germline; a read error may be responsible. The CDR3 DNA reads TGTACCAGCAGTCAAGGGAAGGTAAAGAACTATGGCTACACCTTC. Its protein product is CTSSQGKVKNYGYTF. The rearrangement joins TRBV3-1 to TRBJ1-2; D uncertain. CDR3 length: 15 amino acids. In germline, CDR1 is LGHDT, CDR2 YNNKEL (reference sequence).

The chain is built from TRBV5-1 and TRBJ1-1, with D unclear. The germline V and J ends were trimmed by 0 bases and 0 bases, with 12 bases remaining between them. The CDR3 is 16 residues long. CDR1 is SGHRS, CDR2 YFSETQ, per germline. The CDR3 DNA reads as TGCGCCAGCAGCTTGGGGGAGGGCTATGTGAACACTGAAGCTTTCTTT. Translated, it gives CASSLGEGYVNTEAFF.

The sample holds many counts of this clonotype. The chain links TRBV20-1 to TRBJ2-7, with D perhaps TRBD1 (5 bases). Germline CDR1 and CDR2: DFQATT and SNEGSKA (reference sequence). This CDR3 has 13 residues. The CDR3 DNA sequence: TGCTTAGTCCCGGACCCAGGGACCTACGAGCAGTACTTC. Its protein is CLVPDPGTYEQYF.

The chain links TRBV12-3 or TRBV12-4 to TRBJ1-5; D remains ambiguous. The CDR3 is made up of 13 amino acids. Trimming took 3 bases from V and 9 from J, leaving 12 bases between them. CDR3 coding DNA: TGTGCCAGCAGTTTTAACGACTTCACGCCCCAGCATTTT. This codes for CASSFNDFTPQHF.

The V and J genes are TRBV3-1 and TRBJ1-2, with unresolved D. V lost 1 base, J lost 1 base, and 10 bases lay in between. The germline CDR1 and CDR2 sequences are LGHDT and YNNKEL (reference sequence). This CDR3 is 15 amino acids long. CDR3 bases: TGTGCCAGCAGCCAAGGGGGAGGGAATAACTATGGCTACACCTTC. This translates into CASSQGGGNNYGYTF.

This clonotype was picked up a small number of times. This chain uses TRBV15 with TRBJ1-3; D unclear. The CDR3 has 12 amino acids. V shed 9 bases and J shed 0 bases, with 6 bases lying between them. Germline V gives CDR1 LNHNV, CDR2 YYDKDF (reference sequence). The CDR3 is CATASSGNTIYF. The CDR3, as DNA: TGTGCCACAGCAAGCTCTGGAAACACCATATATTTT.

This clonotype was seen repeatedly, ten times or more. The V and J genes are TRBV4-2 and TRBJ2-5; 8 bases fit TRBD2. Unmatched junction bases numbered 4, after V lost 0 bases and J lost 7 bases. The CDR3 is 14 amino acids. CDR1 and CDR2 (germline): LGHNA, YNFKEQ. In DNA form, the CDR3 reads TGTGCCAGCAGCCAAGAGGGGACTAGGGCGACCCAGTACTTC. Translated, it gives CASSQEGTRATQYF.

The V call is TRBV20-1, the J call TRBJ2-1; TRBD2 agrees at 8 bases. This CDR3 region has 12 residues. The germline gives CDR1 DFQATT, CDR2 SNEGSKA (reference sequence). J lost 10 bases, V lost 5 bases, and 7 bases had no gene match. The CDR3 loop is CSAYSGNSEQFF. The DNA for the CDR3 is TGCAGTGCTTATAGCGGGAATAGCGAGCAGTTCTTC.

This chain connects TRBV4-1 to TRBJ2-7, with TRBD2 matching over 7 bases. Germline CDR1 MGHRA, CDR2 YSYEKL. CDR3 length: 15 residues. The V segment lost 0 bases and the J segment 2 bases; nucleotides outside the gene matches: 4. CDR3 residues: CASSQDDGTTYEQYF. The CDR3 nucleotides read TGCGCCAGCAGCCAAGATGATGGGACTACCTACGAGCAGTACTTC.

This clonotype came up many times. The V call is TRBV29-1, the J call TRBJ2-1; 11 bases fit TRBD1. V shed 3 bases and J 12 bases; nucleotides not matched to a gene: 10. The CDR3 runs to 14 residues. Germline CDR1 and CDR2: SQVTM and ANQGSEA. CDR3 residues: CSVEGQGDSAGQFF. Written as DNA, the CDR3 is TGCAGCGTTGAGGGACAGGGGGATTCGGCGGGGCAGTTCTTC.

The sample holds a few counts of this clonotype. The chain carries TRBV20-1 and TRBJ2-1; 8 bases agree with TRBD2. V gave up 7 bases and J gave up 8 bases; unmatched junction bases: 16. Germline V lookup: CDR1 DFQATT, CDR2 SNEGSKA (reference sequence). The length of the CDR3 is 15 residues. CDR3 protein: CSVGQTGTRKYEQFF. CDR3 bases: TGCAGTGTTGGACAAACAGGGACTAGAAAATATGAGCAGTTCTTC.

The V gene is TRBV12-3 or TRBV12-4, the J gene TRBJ1-1; 7 positions match TRBD1. The CDR3 is 11 amino acids. The junction had 0 bases not matched to a gene; V was cut back by 3 bases and J by 8 bases. CDR3 in DNA: TGTGCCAGCAGTTTGACAGGGGAAGCTTTCTTT. Encoded protein: CASSLTGEAFF.

There are a few counts of this clonotype. The V and J genes are TRBV21-1 and TRBJ1-4. TRBV21-1 is designated a pseudogene. The CDR3 extends over 16 amino acids. The CDR3 here is CASSTAPDLKNEKLFF. CDR3 in DNA: TGTGCCAGCAGCACCGCTCCCGACCTGAAGAATGAAAAACTGTTTTTT.